Listed here are 14 T cell receptor beta chains from one sample, sequenced in a study of human T cells and chemical hapten exposure. TCRdb called the RACE reads again in MiXCR, with one record for every CDR3 protein. Of fewer than 50,000 distinct CDR3 sequences listed, 8% to 10% are singletons. Time point: patch test 3, about 24 weeks after DPC sensitization. Specified treatment: therapeutic diphenylcyclopropenone sensitization with weekly scalp DPC. Researchers extracted total RNA from unfractionated whole blood. The input for sequencing was whole blood, taken in connection with sensitization to the hapten diphenylcyclopropenone (DPC). The receptor set was obtained from a man between 45 and 60 years old with alopecia areata. Some clones in this sample may be carry-over from other donors' samples.

At least ten counts were recorded for this clonotype. This rearrangement joins TRBV6-2 or TRBV6-3 to TRBJ1-6; 8 positions agree with TRBD1. Germline V lookup: CDR1 MNHEY, CDR2 SVGEGT. The CDR3 covers 14 residues. V shed 4 bases, J shed 13 bases, and the junction held 9 bases outside the gene matches. The CDR3 loop is CASSFSTGAGPLHF. DNA for the CDR3: TGTGCCAGCAGTTTCTCGACAGGGGCTGGGCCCCTCCACTTT.

This clonotype was counted at least ten times. V gene TRBV7-9 combines with J gene TRBJ1-5, with TRBD1 matching 11 bases. Germline V gene data show CDR1 as SEHNR and CDR2 as FQNEAQ (reference sequence). Trimming took 5 bases from V and 7 from J; bases not matched to a gene: 4. The CDR3 covers 14 residues. The DNA of the CDR3 is TGTGCCAGCAGCCCTTGGACAGGGGGCCAGCCCCAGCATTTT. Its translation: CASSPWTGGQPQHF.

This clonotype was observed at least ten times. The chain is built from TRBV5-4 and TRBJ2-5; 8 bases are a match to TRBD2. Germline V lookup: CDR1 SGHNT, CDR2 YYREEE (reference sequence). The CDR3 has 14 amino acids. Trimming took 2 bases from V and 4 from J; bases not matched to a gene: 4. The CDR3 DNA is TGTGCCAGCAGCTTACGGGGGGGTATAGAGACCCAGTACTTC. The encoded protein is CASSLRGGIETQYF. Full variable domain (outside the CDR3, taken from reference TRBV5-4 and TRBJ2-5): ETGVTQSPTHLIKTRGQQVTLRCSSQSGHNTVSWYQQALGQGPQFIFQYYREEENGRGNFPPRFSGLQFPNYSSELNVNALELDDSALYLCASSLRGGIETQYFGPGTRLLVL.

This clonotype was observed at least ten times. The chain is built from TRBV9 and TRBJ2-1; D gene unclear. V was shortened by 1 base and J by 7 bases, with 6 bases between the two germline ends. The V gene's germline CDR1 is SGDLS and CDR2 YYNGEE. The CDR3 length is 12 residues. This CDR3 reads CASSVIRNEQFF. As DNA, the CDR3 is TGTGCCAGCAGCGTAATTCGTAATGAGCAGTTCTTC. Variable domain in full (rest from reference TRBV9 and TRBJ2-1): DSGVTQTPKHLITATGQRVTLRCSPRSGDLSVYWYQQSLDQGLQFLIQYYNGEERAKGNILERFSAQQFPDLHSELNLSSLELGDSALYFCASSVIRNEQFFGPGTRLTVL.

The rearrangement uses TRBV29-1 and TRBJ2-7; D is possibly TRBD2 (5 bases). V was trimmed by 5 bases and J by 1 base, leaving 6 bases between them. Per the germline V gene, CDR1 is SQVTM and CDR2 is ANQGSEA. This CDR3 comprises 11 residues. This chain's CDR3 is CSVRTSYEQYF. CDR3 coding DNA: TGCAGCGTTCGGACTTCCTACGAGCAGTACTTC.

The table lists this clonotype with many counts. This chain uses TRBV12-3 or TRBV12-4 with TRBJ2-3; D tentatively reads TRBD1 or TRBD2 (5 bases each). The V end lost 6 bases, the J end lost 2 bases, and 12 bases lay between the germline ends. This CDR3 contains 14 residues. As DNA, the CDR3 is TGTGCCAGCAGCAGAGGGGTGGCCACAGATACGCAGTATTTT. It translates to CASSRGVATDTQYF.

The chain employs TRBV6-1 and TRBJ2-3, with 10 positions matching TRBD2. The V segment lost 0 bases and the J segment 5 bases; nucleotides outside the gene matches: 8. This CDR3 has 17 residues. Germline V gene lookup returns CDR1 MNHNS and CDR2 SASEGT. This chain's CDR3 is CASSEARLAGVLDTQYF. CDR3 nucleotides: TGTGCCAGCAGTGAAGCCCGGCTAGCGGGAGTTTTAGATACGCAGTATTTT.

This clonotype was seen a handful of times. The chain joins TRBV9 to TRBJ1-2; no clear D gene. Between the trimmed V and J ends, which lost 0 bases and 3 bases, there was a span of 12 bases. Germline-derived CDR1 and CDR2 are SGDLS and YYNGEE. This CDR3 contains 15 residues. CDR3 region: CASSVALEGHYGYTF. Here the CDR3 DNA reads TGTGCCAGCAGCGTAGCTCTGGAGGGCCACTATGGCTACACCTTC.

This clonotype was found many times. The gene calls are TRBV4-2 and TRBJ2-2; 9 nucleotides align to TRBD2. Trimming at V came to 2 bases and at J to 9 bases, leaving 13 bases not matched to a gene. CDR1 and CDR2 from the germline V gene are LGHNA and YNFKEQ. CDR3 size: 17 residues. The CDR3 region is CASSQNRDTSGWRELFF. DNA of the CDR3: TGTGCCAGCAGCCAAAACAGGGATACTAGCGGGTGGCGGGAGCTGTTTTTT.

Many counts were recorded for this clonotype. This chain connects TRBV7-6 to TRBJ2-7; D may be TRBD1 (6 bases). The CDR3 has 15 residues. In germline, CDR1 is SGHVS, CDR2 FNYEAQ. The V gene lost 0 bases and the J gene lost 2 bases, with 11 bases spanning the gap. DNA of the CDR3: TGTGCCAGCAGCTTAGCAGGGGGACCTACCTACGAGCAGTACTTC. Encoded protein: CASSLAGGPTYEQYF.

This rearrangement joins TRBV5-1 to TRBJ2-7; 8 nucleotides match TRBD1. V trimming: 4 bases; J trimming: 2 bases; junction bases outside the gene matches: 5. Germline CDR1 reads SGHRS; CDR2 reads YFSETQ. This CDR3 region has 14 residues. The CDR3 reads CASSMTGDPYEQYF. The CDR3 nucleotides read TGCGCCAGCAGCATGACAGGGGACCCCTACGAGCAGTACTTC.

This clonotype has a count of ten or more. The V and J genes are TRBV7-2 and TRBJ2-6; no clear D gene. The germline V gene encodes CDR1 SGHTA and CDR2 FQGNSA. The germline V and J ends were trimmed by 5 bases and 4 bases, with 9 bases remaining between them. CDR3 length: 14 amino acids. This CDR3 is CASSPDPGANVLTF. CDR3 sequence (DNA): TGTGCCAGCAGCCCCGACCCCGGGGCCAACGTCCTGACTTTC.

About this clonotype: This sequence may be a read error, since a much larger clone differs from it by one base. No conserved phenylalanine or tryptophan is present at the end of the CDR3, so a read error is the likely explanation. The chain combines TRBV29-1 with TRBJ2-3; weak D call: TRBD1 (7 bases). CDR1 is SQVTM and CDR2 is ANQGSEA in the germline V gene. This CDR3 is 13 amino acids long. The V and J ends lost 4 bases and 3 bases respectively, with 11 bases between them. The CDR3 here is CSVAEGQTDTQYY. The CDR3 DNA reads as TGCAGCGTTGCGGAGGGACAGACAGATACGCAGTATTAT.

This clonotype was recorded at least ten times. This chain uses TRBV12-3 or TRBV12-4 with TRBJ2-7; 9 nucleotides align to TRBD2. V lost 3 bases, J lost 7 bases, and 10 bases stayed unmatched. The CDR3 totals 15 residues. Here the CDR3 DNA reads TGTGCCAGCAGTTTGTCCGCGGGAGGGCCTCGGGAGCAGTACTTC. Translated: CASSLSAGGPREQYF.